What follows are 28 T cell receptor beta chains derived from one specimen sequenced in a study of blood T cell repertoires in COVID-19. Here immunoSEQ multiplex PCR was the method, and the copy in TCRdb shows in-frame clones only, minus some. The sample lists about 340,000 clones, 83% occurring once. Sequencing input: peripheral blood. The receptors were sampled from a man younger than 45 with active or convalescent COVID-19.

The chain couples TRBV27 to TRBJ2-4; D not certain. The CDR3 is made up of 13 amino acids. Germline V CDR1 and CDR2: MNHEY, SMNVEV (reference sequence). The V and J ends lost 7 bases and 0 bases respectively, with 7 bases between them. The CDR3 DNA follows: TGTGCCAGCACAAGCCTAGCCAAAAACATTCAGTACTTC. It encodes CASTSLAKNIQYF.

The CDR3 DNA follows: TGTGCCAGCAGTTCGGGTCTCGGGTCCTACGAGCAGTACTTC. It encodes CASSSGLGSYEQYF. The chain links TRBV27 to TRBJ2-7; D is undetermined. Germline assignment: CDR1 MNHEY and CDR2 SMNVEV (reference sequence). Deletions cut 4 bases from V and 1 base from J, with 11 bases between. This CDR3 spans 14 amino acids.

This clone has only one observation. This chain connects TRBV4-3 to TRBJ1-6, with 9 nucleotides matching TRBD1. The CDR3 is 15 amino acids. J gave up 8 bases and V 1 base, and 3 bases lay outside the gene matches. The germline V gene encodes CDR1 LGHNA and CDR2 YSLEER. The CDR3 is CASSQANRGHSPLHF. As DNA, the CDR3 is TGCGCCAGCAGCCAAGCAAACAGGGGGCATTCACCCCTCCACTTT.

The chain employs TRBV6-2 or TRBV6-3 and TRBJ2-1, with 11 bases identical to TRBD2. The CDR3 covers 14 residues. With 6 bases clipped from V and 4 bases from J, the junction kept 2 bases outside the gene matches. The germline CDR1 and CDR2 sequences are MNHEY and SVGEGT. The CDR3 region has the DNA TGTGCCAGCAGCGGGACTAGCGGTTACAATGAGCAGTTCTTC. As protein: CASSGTSGYNEQFF.

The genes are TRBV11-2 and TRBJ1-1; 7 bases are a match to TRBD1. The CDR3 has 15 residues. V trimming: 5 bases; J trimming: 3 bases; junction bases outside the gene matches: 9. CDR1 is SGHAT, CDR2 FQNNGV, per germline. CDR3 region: CASSLLRGQDTEAFF. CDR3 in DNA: TGTGCCAGCAGCCTCCTTAGGGGGCAGGACACTGAAGCTTTCTTT.

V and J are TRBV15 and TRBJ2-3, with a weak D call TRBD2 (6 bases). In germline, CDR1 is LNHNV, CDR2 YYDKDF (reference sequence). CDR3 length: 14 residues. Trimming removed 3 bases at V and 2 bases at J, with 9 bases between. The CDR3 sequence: CATSSSGPTDTQYF. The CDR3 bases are TGTGCCACCAGCAGTAGCGGACCCACAGATACGCAGTATTTT.

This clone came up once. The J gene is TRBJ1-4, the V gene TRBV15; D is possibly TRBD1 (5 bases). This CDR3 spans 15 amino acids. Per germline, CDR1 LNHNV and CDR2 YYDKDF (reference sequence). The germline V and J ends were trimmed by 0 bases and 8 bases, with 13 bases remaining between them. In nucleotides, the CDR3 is TGTGCCACCAGCAGAGAACAGGCGTTCATGGAAAAACTGTTTTTT. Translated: CATSREQAFMEKLFF.

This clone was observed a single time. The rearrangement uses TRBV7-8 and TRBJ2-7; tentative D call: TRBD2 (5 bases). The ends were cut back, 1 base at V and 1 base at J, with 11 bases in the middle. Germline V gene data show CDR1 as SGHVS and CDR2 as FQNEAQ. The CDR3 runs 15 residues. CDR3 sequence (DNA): TGTGCCAGCAGCTTAGGAATAGCGAAGTCCTACGAGCAGTACTTC. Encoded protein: CASSLGIAKSYEQYF.

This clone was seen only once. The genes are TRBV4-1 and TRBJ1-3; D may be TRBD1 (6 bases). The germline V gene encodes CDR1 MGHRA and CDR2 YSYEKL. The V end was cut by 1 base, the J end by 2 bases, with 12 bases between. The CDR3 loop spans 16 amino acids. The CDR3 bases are TGCGCCAGCAGCCAAGGTCTCAGGGGCCCTGGAAACACCATATATTTT. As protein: CASSQGLRGPGNTIYF.

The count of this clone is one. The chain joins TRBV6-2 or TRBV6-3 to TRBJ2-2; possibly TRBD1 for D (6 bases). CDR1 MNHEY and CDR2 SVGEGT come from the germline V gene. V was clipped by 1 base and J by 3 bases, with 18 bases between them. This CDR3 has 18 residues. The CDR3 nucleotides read TGTGCCAGCAGTTACTTGGGATGGTTAGGGGGTTACACCGGGGAGCTGTTTTTT. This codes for CASSYLGWLGGYTGELFF.

CDR3: CASSLTGTEQFF. CDR3 nucleotides: TGTGCCAGCAGCCTTACAGGGACCGAGCAGTTCTTC. The chain is built from TRBV3-1 (or the pseudogene TRBV3-2) and TRBJ2-1; D perhaps matches TRBD1 (6 bases). Between the trimmed V and J ends, which lost 4 bases and 10 bases, there was a span of 11 bases. This CDR3 contains 12 residues. CDR1 and CDR2 (germline): LGHDT, YNNKEL (reference sequence).

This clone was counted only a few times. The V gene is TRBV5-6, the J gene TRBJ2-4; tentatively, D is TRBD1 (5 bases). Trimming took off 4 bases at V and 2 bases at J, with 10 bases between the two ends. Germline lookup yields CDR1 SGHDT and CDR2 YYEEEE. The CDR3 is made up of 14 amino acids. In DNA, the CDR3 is TGTGCCAGCAGCCTCAGGGAACCCAAAAACATTCAGTACTTC. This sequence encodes CASSLREPKNIQYF.

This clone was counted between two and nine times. CDR3 DNA: TGTGCCTGGGGACAGTGGAACACTGAAGCTTTCTTT. Encoded protein: CAWGQWNTEAFF. This chain links TRBV30 with TRBJ1-1, with a weak D call TRBD1 (6 bases). CDR3 length: 12 amino acids. The V gene's germline CDR1 is GTSNPN and CDR2 SVGIG (reference sequence). V lost 5 bases, J lost 1 base, and 8 bases lay in between.

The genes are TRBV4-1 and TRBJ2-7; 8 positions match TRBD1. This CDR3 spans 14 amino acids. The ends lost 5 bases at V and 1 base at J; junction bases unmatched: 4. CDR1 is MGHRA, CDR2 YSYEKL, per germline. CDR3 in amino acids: CASSVRDRSYEQYF. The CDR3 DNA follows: TGCGCCAGCAGCGTCCGGGACAGGTCCTACGAGCAGTACTTC.

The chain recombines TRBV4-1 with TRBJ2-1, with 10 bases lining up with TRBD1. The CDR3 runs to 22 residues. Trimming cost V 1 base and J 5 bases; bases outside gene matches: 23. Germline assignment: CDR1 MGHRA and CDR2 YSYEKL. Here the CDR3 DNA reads TGCGCCAGCAGCCAAGGGGGACCCGGGACAGGGGTTCGTTTTACGGGTAACAATGAGCAGTTCTTC. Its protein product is CASSQGGPGTGVRFTGNNEQFF.

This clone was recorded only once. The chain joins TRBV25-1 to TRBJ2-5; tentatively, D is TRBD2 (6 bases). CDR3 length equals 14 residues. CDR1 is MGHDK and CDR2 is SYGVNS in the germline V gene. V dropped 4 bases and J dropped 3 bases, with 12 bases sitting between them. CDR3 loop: CASSALGLEETQYF. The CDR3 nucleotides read TGTGCCAGCAGTGCCCTGGGACTGGAAGAGACCCAGTACTTC.

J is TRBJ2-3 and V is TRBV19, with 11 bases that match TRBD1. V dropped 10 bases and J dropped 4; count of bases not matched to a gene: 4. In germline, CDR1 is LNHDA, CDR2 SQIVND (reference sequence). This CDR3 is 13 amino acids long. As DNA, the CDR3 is TGTGCCACAAGGGACAGGGGGTCAGATACGCAGTATTTT. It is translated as CATRDRGSDTQYF.

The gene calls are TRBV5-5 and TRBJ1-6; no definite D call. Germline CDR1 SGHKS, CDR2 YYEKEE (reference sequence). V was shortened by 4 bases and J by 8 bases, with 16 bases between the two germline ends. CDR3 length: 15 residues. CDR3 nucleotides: TGTGCCAGCAGCCATATGATAGCGAAAGATTCACCCCTCCACTTT. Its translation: CASSHMIAKDSPLHF.

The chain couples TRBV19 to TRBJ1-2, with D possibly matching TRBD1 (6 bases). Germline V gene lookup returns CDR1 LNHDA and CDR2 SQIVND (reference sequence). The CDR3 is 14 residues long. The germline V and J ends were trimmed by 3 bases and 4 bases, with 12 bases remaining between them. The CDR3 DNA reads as TGTGCCAGTAGTATTATGGGGGCTGGCTATGGCTACACCTTC. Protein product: CASSIMGAGYGYTF.

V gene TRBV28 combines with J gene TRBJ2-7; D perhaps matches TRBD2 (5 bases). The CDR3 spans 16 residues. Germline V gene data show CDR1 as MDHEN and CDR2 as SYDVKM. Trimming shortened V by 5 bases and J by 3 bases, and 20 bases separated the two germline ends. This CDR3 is CASSQLGGLGLYEQYF. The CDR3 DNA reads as TGTGCCAGCAGTCAGCTAGGAGGATTGGGCCTCTACGAGCAGTACTTC.

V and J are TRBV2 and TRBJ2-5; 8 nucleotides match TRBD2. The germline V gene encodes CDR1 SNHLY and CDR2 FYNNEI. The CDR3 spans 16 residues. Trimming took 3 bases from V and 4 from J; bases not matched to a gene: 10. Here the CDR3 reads CASSDPRREARETQYF. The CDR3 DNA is TGTGCCAGCAGTGACCCAAGGCGGGAGGCCCGAGAGACCCAGTACTTC.

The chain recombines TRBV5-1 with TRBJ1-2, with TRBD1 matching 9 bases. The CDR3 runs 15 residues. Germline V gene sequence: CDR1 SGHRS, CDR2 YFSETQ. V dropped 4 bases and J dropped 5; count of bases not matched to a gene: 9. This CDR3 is CASSLEDRGYYGYTF. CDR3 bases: TGCGCCAGCAGCCTCGAGGACAGGGGTTATTATGGCTACACCTTC. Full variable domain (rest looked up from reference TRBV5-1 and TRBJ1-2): KAGVTQTPRYLIKTRGQQVTLSCSPISGHRSVSWYQQTPGQGLQFLFEYFSETQRNKGNFPGRFSGRQFSNSRSEMNVSTLELGDSALYLCASSLEDRGYYGYTFGSGTRLTVV.

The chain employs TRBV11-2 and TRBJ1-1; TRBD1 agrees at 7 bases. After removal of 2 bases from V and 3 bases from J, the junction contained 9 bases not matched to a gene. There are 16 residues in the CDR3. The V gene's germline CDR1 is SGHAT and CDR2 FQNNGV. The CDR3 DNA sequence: TGTGCCAGCAGCTTACGTCCAGGGGGGAGGTACACTGAAGCTTTCTTT. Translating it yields CASSLRPGGRYTEAFF. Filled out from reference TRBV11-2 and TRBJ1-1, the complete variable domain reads EAGVAQSPRYKIIEKRQSVAFWCNPISGHATLYWYQQILGQGPKLLIQFQNNGVVDDSQLPKDRFSAERLKGVDSTLKIQPAKLEDSAVYLCASSLRPGGRYTEAFFGQGTRLTVV.

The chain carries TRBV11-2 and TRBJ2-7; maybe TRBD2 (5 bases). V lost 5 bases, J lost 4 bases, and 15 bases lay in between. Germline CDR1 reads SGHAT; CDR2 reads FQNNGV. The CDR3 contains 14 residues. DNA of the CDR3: TGTGCCAGCAGCCCCGAAATGTCGGGATACGAGCAGTACTTC. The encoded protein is CASSPEMSGYEQYF. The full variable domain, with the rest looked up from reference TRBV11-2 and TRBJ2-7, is EAGVAQSPRYKIIEKRQSVAFWCNPISGHATLYWYQQILGQGPKLLIQFQNNGVVDDSQLPKDRFSAERLKGVDSTLKIQPAKLEDSAVYLCASSPEMSGYEQYFGPGTRLTVT.

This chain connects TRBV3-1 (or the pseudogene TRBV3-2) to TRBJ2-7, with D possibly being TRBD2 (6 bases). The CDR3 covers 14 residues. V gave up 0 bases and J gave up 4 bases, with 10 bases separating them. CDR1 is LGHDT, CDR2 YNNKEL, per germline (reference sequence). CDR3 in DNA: TGTGCCAGCAGCCAAGAACGGGAGTCTTACGAGCAGTACTTC. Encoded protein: CASSQERESYEQYF.

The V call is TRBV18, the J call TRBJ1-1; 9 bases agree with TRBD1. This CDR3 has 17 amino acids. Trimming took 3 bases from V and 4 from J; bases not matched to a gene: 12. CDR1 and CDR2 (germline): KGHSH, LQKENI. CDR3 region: CASSPNPSTGGATEAFF. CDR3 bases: TGTGCCAGCTCACCGAACCCCTCGACAGGGGGGGCCACTGAAGCTTTCTTT.

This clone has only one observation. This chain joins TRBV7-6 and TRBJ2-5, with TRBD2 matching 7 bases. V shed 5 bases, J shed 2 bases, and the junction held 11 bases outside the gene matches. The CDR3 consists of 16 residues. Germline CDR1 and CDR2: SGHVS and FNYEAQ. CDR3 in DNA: TGTGCCAGCAGCCTTATGCCCTCAGCGGGGCAAGAGACCCAGTACTTC. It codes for CASSLMPSAGQETQYF.

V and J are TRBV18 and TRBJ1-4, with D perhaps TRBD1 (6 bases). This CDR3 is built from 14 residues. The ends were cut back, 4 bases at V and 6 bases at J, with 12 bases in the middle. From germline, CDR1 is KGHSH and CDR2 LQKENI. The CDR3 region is CASSLQGNDEKLFF. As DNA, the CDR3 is TGTGCCAGCTCACTTCAGGGGAATGATGAAAAACTGTTTTTT.